This record looks at one T cell receptor (beta chain) sequence and its context. This entry belongs to a study of blood T cell repertoires in COVID-19. Across the study: Samples taken during acute and convalescent COVID-19 were collected in the United States, Italy and Spain. T cells, B-cell-depleted T cells, or PBMCs supplied cDNA or gDNA.

Germline assignment: CDR1 GTSNPN and CDR2 SVGIG (reference sequence). Losses at the gene ends were 8 bases for V and 10 bases for J; bases not matched to a gene: 3. This CDR3 has 11 amino acids. Original processing methods: Nucleated cell number was recorded as an estimate derived from reference gene primer amplification. TCRdb's copy holds only in-frame clones and misses some; the assay was immunoSEQ multiplex PCR. V, J and clone size reflect that table, while D and trimming were determined from the DNA. Counted here are about 110,000 clones, around 75% occurring once; the ten biggest clones make up approximately 0.9%.

The sequencing sample was made of peripheral blood. The V and J genes are TRBV30 and TRBJ1-4; 11 nucleotides agree with TRBD1. This TCR came from a human donor with acute or convalescent COVID-19. The donor label of this sample is uncertain. Written as DNA, the CDR3 is TGTGCCGCCGGGACAGGGGGAAAACTGTTTTTT. It translates to CAAGTGGKLFF.